This record covers a single TCR beta chain. What it binds is not known. Primers: 60 Vbeta forward and 13 Jbeta reverse. Method: immunoSEQ multiplex PCR; TCRdb's copy keeps in-frame clones and lacks some. The table records some 120,000 clones, about 74% of them present only once. V gave up 6 bases and J gave up 1 base, with 10 bases separating them. This CDR3 is 13 amino acids long. CDR1 SGHNT and CDR2 YYREEE come from the germline V gene (reference sequence). The data stem from a study of cytomegalovirus exposure and HLA in healthy donors. Study-wide points: There were a few CMV-associated chains whose specificity for CMV antigens was confirmed in vitro.

The clonotype was recovered from a woman in her fifties or sixties in good health and CMV-seropositive. V and J are TRBV5-4 and TRBJ2-5, with D unresolved. Sequencing used PBMCs. The CDR3: CASTRPGQETQYF. The CDR3 DNA is TGTGCCAGCACACGGCCGGGCCAAGAGACCCAGTACTTC.